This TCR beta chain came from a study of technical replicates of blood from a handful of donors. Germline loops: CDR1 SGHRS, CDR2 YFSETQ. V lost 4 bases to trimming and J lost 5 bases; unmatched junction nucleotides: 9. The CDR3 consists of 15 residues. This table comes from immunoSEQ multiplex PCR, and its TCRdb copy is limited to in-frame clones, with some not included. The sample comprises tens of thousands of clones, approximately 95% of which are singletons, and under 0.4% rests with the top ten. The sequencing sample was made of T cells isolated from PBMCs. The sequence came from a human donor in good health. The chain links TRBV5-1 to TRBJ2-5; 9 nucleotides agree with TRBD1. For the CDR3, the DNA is TGCGCCAGCAGCCGCGAGGGACAGGGTCCGGAGACCCAGTACTTC. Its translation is CASSREGQGPETQYF.